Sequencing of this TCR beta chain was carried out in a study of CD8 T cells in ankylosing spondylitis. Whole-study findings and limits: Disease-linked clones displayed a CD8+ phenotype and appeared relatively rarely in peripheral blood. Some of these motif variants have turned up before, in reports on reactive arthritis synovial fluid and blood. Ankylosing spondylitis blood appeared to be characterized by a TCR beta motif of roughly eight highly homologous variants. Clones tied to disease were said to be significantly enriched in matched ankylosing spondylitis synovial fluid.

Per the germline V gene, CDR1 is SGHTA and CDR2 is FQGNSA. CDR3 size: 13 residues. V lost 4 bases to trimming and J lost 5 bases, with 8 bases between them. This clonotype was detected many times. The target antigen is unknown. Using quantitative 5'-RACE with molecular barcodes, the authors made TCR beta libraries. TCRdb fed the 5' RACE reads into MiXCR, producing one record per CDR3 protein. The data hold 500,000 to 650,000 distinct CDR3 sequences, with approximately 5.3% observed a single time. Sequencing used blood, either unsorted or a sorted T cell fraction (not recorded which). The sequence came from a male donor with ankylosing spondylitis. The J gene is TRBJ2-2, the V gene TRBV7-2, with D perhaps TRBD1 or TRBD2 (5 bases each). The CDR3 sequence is CASSWGPTGELFF. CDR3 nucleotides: TGTGCCAGCAGCTGGGGACCGACCGGGGAGCTGTTTTTT.